The 21 T cell receptor beta chains below come from one sample, sequenced in a study of beta chain features in type 1 diabetes. These receptors have no identified antigens. Broader study findings: Significant though moderate, a shortening of TCRB CDR3s appeared in all four CD4+ subsets of Type 1 diabetes patients.

The isolated RNA, all of it, was reverse transcribed, so expressed TCRB transcripts were what got sequenced. TCRdb keeps only in-frame clones here, not all; method: immunoSEQ multiplex PCR. The sample holds around 690,000 clones, 12% seen once. The material sequenced was naive CD4+ T cells from blood. Source of these receptors: a young man with type 1 diabetes.

This clone has just a few counts. This chain links TRBV2 with TRBJ1-4; the match to TRBD1 covers 11 bases. V gave up 3 bases and J gave up 7 bases; unmatched junction bases: 4. The V gene's germline CDR1 is SNHLY and CDR2 FYNNEI. The CDR3 runs to 15 residues. CDR3 sequence: CASSDRTGGIEKLFF. The CDR3 DNA reads as TGTGCCAGCAGTGACAGGACAGGGGGCATTGAAAAACTGTTTTTT.

This sequence joins TRBV7-2 and TRBJ2-3, with 11 bases lining up with TRBD2. The CDR3 is 17 amino acids. V shed 2 bases, J shed 3 bases, and the junction held 7 bases outside the gene matches. CDR1 is SGHTA, CDR2 FQGNSA, per germline. The CDR3 DNA reads TGTGCCAGCAGCTTAATAGCGGGGGGGCCGGAAACAGATACGCAGTATTTT. Translated, it gives CASSLIAGGPETDTQYF.

The gene calls are TRBV5-1 and TRBJ1-5; TRBD1 aligns across 10 bases. After removal of 3 bases from V and 6 bases from J, the junction contained 6 bases not matched to a gene. Germline loops: CDR1 SGHRS, CDR2 YFSETQ. CDR3 length: 15 amino acids. The CDR3 nucleotides are TGCGCCAGCAGCTCGACAGGGGGCGCAGGTCAGCCCCAGCATTTT. Amino acids: CASSSTGGAGQPQHF.

This chain links TRBV7-9 with TRBJ2-1; D uncertain. V lost 5 bases, J lost 7 bases, and 15 bases lay in between. This CDR3 contains 14 residues. Germline V gene lookup returns CDR1 SEHNR and CDR2 FQNEAQ (reference sequence). CDR3: CASSPLMIGNEQFF. The CDR3 DNA follows: TGTGCCAGCAGCCCCCTCATGATTGGAAATGAGCAGTTCTTC.

The gene calls are TRBV27 and TRBJ2-3, with 8 nucleotides matching TRBD1. The length of the CDR3 is 16 residues. V trimming: 5 bases; J trimming: 1 base; junction bases outside the gene matches: 8. The germline V gene encodes CDR1 MNHEY and CDR2 SMNVEV (reference sequence). CDR3 in amino acids: CASSLQGAGGTDTQYF. The CDR3 DNA follows: TGTGCCAGCAGTCTTCAGGGGGCTGGGGGCACAGATACGCAGTATTTT.

This clone was counted only a few times. This chain connects TRBV6-6 to TRBJ2-3, with D possibly called TRBD1 or TRBD2 (6 bases each). Trimming cost V 0 bases and J 1 base, with 11 bases left between them. Germline V lookup: CDR1 MNHNY, CDR2 SVGAGI (reference sequence). The CDR3 has 16 amino acids. Here the CDR3 DNA reads TGTGCCAGCAGTTACTCGAACGGGGGCGGCACAGATACGCAGTATTTT. It encodes CASSYSNGGGTDTQYF.

This clone was observed a handful of times. CDR3 bases: TGTGCCAGCAGCGTTAGCGGGGGGCCATACAATGAGCAGTTCTTC. Protein sequence: CASSVSGGPYNEQFF. The J gene is TRBJ2-1, the V gene TRBV9; 10 nucleotides line up with TRBD2. Trimming at V came to 2 bases and at J to 4 bases, leaving 3 bases not matched to a gene. CDR1 and CDR2 from the germline V gene are SGDLS and YYNGEE. The length of the CDR3 is 15 residues.

This clone occurred a few times. The V gene is TRBV27, the J gene TRBJ2-4; D tentatively reads TRBD1 or TRBD2 (5 bases each). Germline V gene sequence: CDR1 MNHEY, CDR2 SMNVEV (reference sequence). Trimming shortened V by 4 bases and J by 0 bases, and 16 bases separated the two germline ends. This CDR3 spans 17 amino acids. The CDR3 region has the DNA TGTGCCAGCAGTTCCTTCCGGGACCGTCTAGCCAAAAACATTCAGTACTTC. Its translation: CASSSFRDRLAKNIQYF.

This clone has a handful of counts. The chain is built from TRBV4-2 and TRBJ2-4; no clear D. This CDR3 is built from 15 residues. Per germline, CDR1 LGHNA and CDR2 YNFKEQ. V gave up 2 bases and J gave up 6 bases, with 14 bases separating them. CDR3 in DNA: TGTGCCAGCAGCCAAATTGGTGGTCAGTCAAACATTCAGTACTTC. Translating gives CASSQIGGQSNIQYF.

The chain recombines TRBV25-1 with TRBJ2-3; D ambiguous. The V end lost 3 bases, the J end lost 10 bases, and 8 bases lay between the germline ends. Germline V gene lookup returns CDR1 MGHDK and CDR2 SYGVNS. CDR3 length: 11 amino acids. The CDR3 region is CASSEVYAQYF. The DNA of the CDR3 is TGTGCCAGCAGTGAGGTTTATGCGCAGTATTTT.

The chain's CDR3 is CAGGDSPSTDTQYF. DNA of the CDR3: TGTGCCGGCGGGGACAGCCCGTCCACAGATACGCAGTATTTT. The chain combines TRBV11-2 with TRBJ2-3; maybe TRBD1 (7 bases). Germline CDR1 reads SGHAT; CDR2 reads FQNNGV. Trimming took off 11 bases at V and 2 bases at J, with 17 bases between the two ends. The length of the CDR3 is 14 residues.

The rearrangement joins TRBV7-6 to TRBJ2-7; TRBD1 might be the D (5 bases). V shed 2 bases and J shed 3 bases, with 8 bases lying between them. Germline CDR1 and CDR2: SGHVS and FNYEAQ. This CDR3 region has 13 residues. In DNA, the CDR3 is TGTGCCAGCAGCTTAAACCAGGGCTACGAGCAGTACTTC. The encoded protein is CASSLNQGYEQYF.

This clone was observed a few times. The V gene is TRBV29-1, the J gene TRBJ2-2; 7 bases map to TRBD1. The CDR3 length is 15 residues. The trim removed 6 bases at V and 1 base at J, leaving 8 bases unmatched. Germline V gene data show CDR1 as SQVTM and CDR2 as ANQGSEA. The CDR3 here is CSVGQDRMNTGELFF. The CDR3 nucleotides read TGCAGCGTGGGCCAGGACAGGATGAACACCGGGGAGCTGTTTTTT.

The table lists this clone with a few counts. The V and J genes are TRBV13 and TRBJ2-3, with 9 bases lining up with TRBD2. The CDR3 covers 16 residues. CDR1 PRHDT and CDR2 FYEKMQ come from the germline V gene (reference sequence). V trimming: 6 bases; J trimming: 6 bases; junction bases outside the gene matches: 13. CDR3 nucleotide sequence: TGTGCCAGCAGGCGCGGGGGGGCGACCAAAGCGGATACGCAGTATTTT. The encoded protein is CASRRGGATKADTQYF.

The chain links TRBV7-9 to TRBJ2-4, with D hard to call. Germline-derived CDR1 and CDR2 are SEHNR and FQNEAQ (reference sequence). The length of the CDR3 is 14 residues. Trimming removed 4 bases at V and 6 bases at J, with 13 bases between. CDR3 protein: CASSSPTTRNIQYF. The CDR3, as DNA: TGTGCCAGCAGCTCACCGACGACAAGAAACATTCAGTACTTC.

This sequence joins TRBV29-1 and TRBJ2-3; no reliable D call. CDR1 SQVTM and CDR2 ANQGSEA come from the germline V gene. The V end lost 4 bases, the J end lost 1 base, and 9 bases lay between the germline ends. CDR3 size: 13 residues. The CDR3 nucleotides read TGCAGCGTTGTGGTTCTACGCACAGATACGCAGTATTTT. Translated: CSVVVLRTDTQYF.

This clone was picked up a small number of times. V usage is TRBV28 and J usage is TRBJ1-2, with D perhaps TRBD1 (5 bases). The CDR3 spans 13 residues. V was shortened by 2 bases and J by 6 bases, with 10 bases between the two germline ends. Looked up from germline, CDR1 is MDHEN and CDR2 is SYDVKM. The DNA for the CDR3 is TGTGCCAGCAGTTTACGGCAGGGTGATGGCTACACCTTC. Translating it yields CASSLRQGDGYTF.

A few counts support this clone. The chain is built from TRBV5-4 and TRBJ1-2, with TRBD1 matching 10 bases. Germline CDR1 SGHNT, CDR2 YYREEE (reference sequence). The CDR3 consists of 14 residues. V lost 4 bases, J lost 8 bases, and 8 bases stayed unmatched. The CDR3, as DNA: TGTGCCAGCAGCCAACCGGGACAGGGGATGGGCTACACCTTC. Amino acids: CASSQPGQGMGYTF.

This rearrangement joins TRBV7-2 to TRBJ2-5; 7 bases fit TRBD2. This CDR3 region has 15 residues. From germline, CDR1 is SGHTA and CDR2 FQGNSA. With 1 base clipped from V and 5 bases from J, the junction kept 7 bases outside the gene matches. CDR3 sequence: CASSLVGVGGETQYF. CDR3 nucleotides: TGTGCCAGCAGCTTAGTCGGCGTGGGAGGGGAGACCCAGTACTTC.

The chain employs TRBV2 and TRBJ1-6; perhaps TRBD1 as D (5 bases). This CDR3 is built from 14 residues. Germline CDR1 and CDR2: SNHLY and FYNNEI. The V end lost 6 bases, the J end lost 1 base, and 7 bases lay between the germline ends. CDR3: CASREGSYNSPLHF. The CDR3 nucleotides are TGTGCCAGCAGGGAGGGGTCCTATAATTCACCCCTCCACTTT. The variable domain in full, completed from reference TRBV2 and TRBJ1-6, reads EPEVTQTPSHQVTQMGQEVILRCVPISNHLYFYWYRQILGQKVEFLVSFYNNEISEKSEIFDDQFSVERPDGSNFTLKIRSTKLEDSAMYFCASREGSYNSPLHFGNGTRLTVT.

This clone was observed a few times. The V gene is TRBV7-9, the J gene TRBJ2-7, with D unresolved. The CDR3 is 14 residues long. Trimming shortened V by 5 bases and J by 0 bases, and 11 bases separated the two germline ends. The germline V gene encodes CDR1 SEHNR and CDR2 FQNEAQ (reference sequence). The CDR3 loop is CASSPNLLSYEQYF. CDR3 DNA: TGTGCCAGCAGCCCGAACTTACTCTCCTACGAGCAGTACTTC.